The present TCR beta chain was sequenced within a study of T-cell memory formation after mild COVID-19. The wider study: Among the donors, TCR clusters were largely specific to each donor. Study-wide results and caveats: Later expanders leaned toward CD4+, whereas clones contracting from day 15 to 85 were balanced CD4/CD8. There were some responding clones in pre-infection memory, which suggested that cross-reactive memory had joined. Contracting CD8+ clones were enriched in EMRA, CD4+ mainly in CM and EM.

TCRdb ran MiXCR on the 5' RACE reads and lists one entry per CDR3 protein. This sample carries over 500,000 distinct CDR3 sequences, around 16% of them seen once, and the ten largest clones take roughly 8.2%. On this clonotype itself: The antigen is undetermined.

The germline V gene has CDR1 MNHNY and CDR2 SVGAGI (reference sequence). V lost 4 bases to trimming and J lost 4 bases, with 26 bases between them. The CDR3 has 19 residues. J is TRBJ2-1 and V is TRBV6-6, with a weak D call TRBD2 (6 bases). The sequenced material came from PBMCs or a T cell subset sorted from them (not recorded which). This TCR was recovered from an adult woman who had mild COVID-19 (a few samples of this study predate the infection). Cell type and time point are not known. CDR3 residues: CASSSAFHGGRRAYNEQFF. CDR3 nucleotide sequence: TGTGCCAGCAGTTCCGCGTTTCACGGAGGACGGAGGGCGTACAATGAGCAGTTCTTC.